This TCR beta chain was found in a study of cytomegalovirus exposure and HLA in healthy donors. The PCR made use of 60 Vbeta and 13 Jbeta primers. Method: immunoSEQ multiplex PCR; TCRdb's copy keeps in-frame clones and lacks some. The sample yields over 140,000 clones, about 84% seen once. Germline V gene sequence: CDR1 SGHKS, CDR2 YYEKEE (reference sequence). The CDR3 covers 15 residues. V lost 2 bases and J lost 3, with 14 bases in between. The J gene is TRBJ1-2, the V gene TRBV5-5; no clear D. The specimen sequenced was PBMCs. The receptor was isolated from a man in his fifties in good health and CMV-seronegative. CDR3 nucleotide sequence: TGTGCCAGCAGCTTCGGAGGTAGGGTGGACTATGGCTACACCTTC. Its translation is CASSFGGRVDYGYTF.